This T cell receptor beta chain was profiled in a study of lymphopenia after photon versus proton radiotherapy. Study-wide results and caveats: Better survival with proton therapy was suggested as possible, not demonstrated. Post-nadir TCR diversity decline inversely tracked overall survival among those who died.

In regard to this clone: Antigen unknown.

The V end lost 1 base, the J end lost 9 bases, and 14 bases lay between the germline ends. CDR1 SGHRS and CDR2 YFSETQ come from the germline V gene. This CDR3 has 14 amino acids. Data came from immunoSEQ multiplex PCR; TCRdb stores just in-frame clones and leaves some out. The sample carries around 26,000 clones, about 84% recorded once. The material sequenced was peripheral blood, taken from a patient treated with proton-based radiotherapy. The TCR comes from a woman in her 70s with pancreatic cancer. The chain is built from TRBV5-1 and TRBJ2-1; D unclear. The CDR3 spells CASSLYTTRLEQFF. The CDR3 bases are TGCGCCAGCAGCTTGTATACCACCCGCCTTGAGCAGTTCTTC.